This TCR beta chain was identified in a study of breast tumors, draining lymph nodes, adjacent tissues. Findings and limits, study-wide: Tumor TCR diversity was below lymph nodes but above nontumor tissue. Findings are consistent with lymph node origin and intratumoral expansion of most tumor T cells. The lymph node origin of tumor T cells was framed as consistent with a hypothesis, not demonstrated. Compared with basal-like, luminal-like tumors shared significantly more repertoire with nontumor tissue.

TCRdb called the multiplex PCR reads again in MiXCR, with one record for every CDR3 protein. This table holds about 230,000 distinct CDR3 sequences, about 34% found once. Comments on this clonotype: No antigen is known for it.

Germline V gives CDR1 SGHTA, CDR2 FQGTGA. V lost 6 bases to trimming and J lost 6 bases; unmatched junction nucleotides: 15. This CDR3 is built from 17 residues. Breast cancer patients provided tissue from their axillary draining lymph nodes. The chain is built from TRBV7-3 and TRBJ2-2, with 8 bases fitting TRBD2. The clonotype was recovered from a female donor with breast cancer. Some clones in this sample may be carry-over from other donors' samples. Sequenced sample: axillary lymph node tissue. The CDR3 sequence is CASSQSRVSGKAGELFF. The DNA for the CDR3 is TGTGCCAGCAGTCAATCGAGGGTTAGCGGGAAGGCCGGGGAGCTGTTTTTT. Looking up the rest from reference TRBV7-3 and TRBJ2-2 gives the full variable domain: GAGVSQTPSNKVTEKGKYVELRCDPISGHTALYWYRQSLGQGPEFLIYFQGTGAADDSGLPNDRFFAVRPEGSVSTLKIQRTERGDSAVYLCASSQSRVSGKAGELFFGEGSRLTVL.